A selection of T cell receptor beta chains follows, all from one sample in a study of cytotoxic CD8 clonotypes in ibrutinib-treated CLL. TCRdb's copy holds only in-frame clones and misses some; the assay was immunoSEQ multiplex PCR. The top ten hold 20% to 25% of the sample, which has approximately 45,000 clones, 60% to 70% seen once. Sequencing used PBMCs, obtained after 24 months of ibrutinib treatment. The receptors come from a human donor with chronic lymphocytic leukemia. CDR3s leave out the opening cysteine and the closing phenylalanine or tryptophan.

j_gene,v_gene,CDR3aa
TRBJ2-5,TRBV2,ASSADRGSQETQY
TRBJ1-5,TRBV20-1,SATAGQPQH
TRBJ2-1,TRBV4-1,ASSPPMVGEQF
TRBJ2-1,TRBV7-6,ASSLDIYNEQF
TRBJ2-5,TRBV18,ASSGGTRYQETQY
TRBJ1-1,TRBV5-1,ASSSKGAMMNTEAF
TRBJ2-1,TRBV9,ASSVEGLAGAGQF
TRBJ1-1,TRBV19,ASSFIGSSEAF
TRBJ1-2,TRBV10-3,AIRVNPRGSSNYGYT
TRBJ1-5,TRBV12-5,ASGSGSNQPQH
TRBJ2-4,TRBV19,ASSIGLPPAKNIQY
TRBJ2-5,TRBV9,ASSVALAGVDETQY
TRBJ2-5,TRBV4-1,ASSQGLRGLYQETQY
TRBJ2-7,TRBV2,ASRVDRLNGGQY
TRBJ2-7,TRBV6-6,ASGIRDTQYEQY
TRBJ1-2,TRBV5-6,ASSLGTANYGYT
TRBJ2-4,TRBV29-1,SVSEVGSGIQY
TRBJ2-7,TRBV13,ASSLVRGQGVEQY
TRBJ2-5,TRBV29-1,SVHGWKTQETQY
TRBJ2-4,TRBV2,ASSAPREEAKNIQY
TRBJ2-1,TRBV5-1,ASSFNPGSYNEQF
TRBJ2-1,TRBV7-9,ASRSTRGTSGNNEQF
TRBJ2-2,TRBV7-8,ASSLRLIGLANTGELF
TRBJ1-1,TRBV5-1,ASSLTGGPSTEAF
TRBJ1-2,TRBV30,AWTGGGFGYGYT
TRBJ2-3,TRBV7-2,ASGEMGTQY
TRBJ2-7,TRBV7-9,ASSLARQGYEQY
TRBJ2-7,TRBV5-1,ASSLVARSSYEQY
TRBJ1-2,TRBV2,ASSVPGRQDTSHGYT
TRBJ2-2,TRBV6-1,ASSEAGGELF
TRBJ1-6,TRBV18,ASSTGQGNSPLH
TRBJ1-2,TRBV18,ASSRSTGTYGYT
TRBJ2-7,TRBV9,ASSVGQGTSGSHEQY
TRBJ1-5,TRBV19,ASSLPGTGFGQPQH
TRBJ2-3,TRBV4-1,ASSPAFDRGGTDTQY
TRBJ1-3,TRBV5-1,ASSLGTGNTIY
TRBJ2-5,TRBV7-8,ASSPGGGRAVETQY
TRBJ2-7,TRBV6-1,ASTGAQGAELMYEQY
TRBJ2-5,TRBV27,ASTSGGRETQY
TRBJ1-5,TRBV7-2,ASSLVAGNQPQH
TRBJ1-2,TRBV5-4,ASSSGTNTKYGYT